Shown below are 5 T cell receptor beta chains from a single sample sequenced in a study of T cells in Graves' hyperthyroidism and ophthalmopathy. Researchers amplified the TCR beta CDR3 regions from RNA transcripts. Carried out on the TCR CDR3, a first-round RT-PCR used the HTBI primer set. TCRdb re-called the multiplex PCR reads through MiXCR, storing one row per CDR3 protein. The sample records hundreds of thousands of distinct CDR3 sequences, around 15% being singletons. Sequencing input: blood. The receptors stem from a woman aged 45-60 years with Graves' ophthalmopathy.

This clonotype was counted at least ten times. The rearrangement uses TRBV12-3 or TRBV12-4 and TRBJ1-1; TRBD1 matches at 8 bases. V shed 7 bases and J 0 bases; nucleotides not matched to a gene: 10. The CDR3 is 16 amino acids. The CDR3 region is CASNPINRGMNTEAFF. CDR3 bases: TGTGCCAGCAACCCCATCAACAGGGGGATGAACACTGAAGCTTTCTTT.

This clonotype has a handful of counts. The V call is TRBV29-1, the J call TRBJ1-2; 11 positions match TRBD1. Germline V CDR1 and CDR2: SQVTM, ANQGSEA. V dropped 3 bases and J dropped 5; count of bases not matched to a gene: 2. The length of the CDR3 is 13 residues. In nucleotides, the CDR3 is TGCAGCGTTGAGGGACAGGGGGTTTATGGCTACACCTTC. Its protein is CSVEGQGVYGYTF. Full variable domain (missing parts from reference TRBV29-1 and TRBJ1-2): SAVISQKPSRDICQRGTSLTIQCQVDSQVTMMFWYRQQPGQSLTLIATANQGSEATYESGFVIDKFPISRPNLTFSTLTVSNMSPEDSSIYLCSVEGQGVYGYTFGSGTRLTVV.

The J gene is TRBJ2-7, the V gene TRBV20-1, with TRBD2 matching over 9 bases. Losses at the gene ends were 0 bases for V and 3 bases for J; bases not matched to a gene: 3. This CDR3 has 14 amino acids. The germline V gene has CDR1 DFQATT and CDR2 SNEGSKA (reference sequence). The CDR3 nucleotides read TGCAGTGCTAGAGAAGGTAGCGGGGGCTACGAGCAGTACTTC. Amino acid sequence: CSAREGSGGYEQYF.

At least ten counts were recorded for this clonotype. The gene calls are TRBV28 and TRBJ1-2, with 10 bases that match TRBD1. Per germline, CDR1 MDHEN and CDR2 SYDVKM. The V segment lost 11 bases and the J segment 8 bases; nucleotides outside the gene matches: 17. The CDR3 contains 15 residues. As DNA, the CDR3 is TGTGCCGTCCGCCCCCCCGCCGACAGGGGGCAAGGCTACACCTTC. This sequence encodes CAVRPPADRGQGYTF.

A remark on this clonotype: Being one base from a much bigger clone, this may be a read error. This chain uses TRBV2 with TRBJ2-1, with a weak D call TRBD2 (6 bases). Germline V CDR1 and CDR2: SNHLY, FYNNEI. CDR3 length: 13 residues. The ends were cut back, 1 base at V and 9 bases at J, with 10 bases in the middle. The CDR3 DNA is TGTGCCAGCAGTGAAGTGGGGGGAGGTGAGCAGTTCTTC. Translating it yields CASSEVGGGEQFF.